This T cell receptor beta chain stems from a study of T-cell memory formation after mild COVID-19. Study context: The study found TCR clusters largely donor specific. Findings and limits, study-wide: Prior to infection, memory already included some responding clones, suggesting cross-reactive memory joined. Among clones contracting day 15 to 85, CD4/CD8 was balanced, whereas later expanders leaned CD4+.

The CDR3 contains 14 residues. Germline V gives CDR1 SGHTA, CDR2 FQGTGA. The ends were cut back, 5 bases at V and 5 bases at J, with 15 bases in the middle. TCRdb reprocessed the 5' RACE reads via MiXCR and lists one record per CDR3 protein. Among about 110,000 distinct CDR3 sequences, about a sixth were seen once, and the ten largest hold less than 6.5%. On this clonotype: Its antigen is still unknown.

This sequence joins TRBV7-3 and TRBJ2-5, with a weak D call TRBD1 (6 bases). Sequencing used PBMCs or a T cell subset sorted from them (not recorded which). The sequence came from a man younger than 35 who had mild COVID-19 (a few samples of this study predate the infection). Cell type and time point are not known. CDR3 DNA sequence: TGTGCCAGCAGCCCAACCGGGACACTGGAGACCCAGTACTTC. Its translation: CASSPTGTLETQYF.